This T cell receptor (beta chain) was captured by sequencing in a study of blood T cell repertoires in COVID-19. As for the study in general: The United States, Italy and Spain provided the acute and convalescent COVID-19 samples.

Assay: immunoSEQ multiplex PCR; the TCRdb copy retains only in-frame clones and omits some. The sample records 150,000 to 180,000 clones, about 86% being singletons. Germline CDR1 reads MDHEN; CDR2 reads SYDVKM. Trimming cost V 6 bases and J 9 bases; bases outside gene matches: 20. This CDR3 region has 17 residues. This chain links TRBV28 with TRBJ1-5, with 7 bases lining up with TRBD1. The sequence came from a woman aged 55-69 years with acute or convalescent COVID-19. The sequenced material came from peripheral blood. In nucleotides, the CDR3 is TGTGCCAGCAGGGACCAGGGCACAGGGGCCACCGTTCGGCCCCAGCATTTT. Its translation: CASRDQGTGATVRPQHF.